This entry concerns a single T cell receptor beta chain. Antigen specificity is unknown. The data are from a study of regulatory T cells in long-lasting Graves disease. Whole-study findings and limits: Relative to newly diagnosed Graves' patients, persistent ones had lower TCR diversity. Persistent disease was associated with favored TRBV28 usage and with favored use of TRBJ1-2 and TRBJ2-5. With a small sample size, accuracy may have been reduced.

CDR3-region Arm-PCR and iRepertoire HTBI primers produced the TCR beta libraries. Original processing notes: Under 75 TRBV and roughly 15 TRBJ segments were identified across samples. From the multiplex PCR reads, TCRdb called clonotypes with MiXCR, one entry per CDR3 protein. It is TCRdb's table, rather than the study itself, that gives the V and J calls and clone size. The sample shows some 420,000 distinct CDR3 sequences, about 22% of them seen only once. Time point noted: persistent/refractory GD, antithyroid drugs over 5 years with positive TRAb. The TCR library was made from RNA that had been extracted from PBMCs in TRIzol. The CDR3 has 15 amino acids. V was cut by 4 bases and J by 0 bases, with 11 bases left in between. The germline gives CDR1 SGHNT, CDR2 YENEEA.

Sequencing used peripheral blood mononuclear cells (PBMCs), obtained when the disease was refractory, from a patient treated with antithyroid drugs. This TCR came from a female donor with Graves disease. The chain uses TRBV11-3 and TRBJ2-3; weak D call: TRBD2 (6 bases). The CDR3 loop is CASSSRDSSTDTQYF. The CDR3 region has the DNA TGTGCCAGCAGCTCCCGGGACTCGAGCACAGATACGCAGTATTTT.